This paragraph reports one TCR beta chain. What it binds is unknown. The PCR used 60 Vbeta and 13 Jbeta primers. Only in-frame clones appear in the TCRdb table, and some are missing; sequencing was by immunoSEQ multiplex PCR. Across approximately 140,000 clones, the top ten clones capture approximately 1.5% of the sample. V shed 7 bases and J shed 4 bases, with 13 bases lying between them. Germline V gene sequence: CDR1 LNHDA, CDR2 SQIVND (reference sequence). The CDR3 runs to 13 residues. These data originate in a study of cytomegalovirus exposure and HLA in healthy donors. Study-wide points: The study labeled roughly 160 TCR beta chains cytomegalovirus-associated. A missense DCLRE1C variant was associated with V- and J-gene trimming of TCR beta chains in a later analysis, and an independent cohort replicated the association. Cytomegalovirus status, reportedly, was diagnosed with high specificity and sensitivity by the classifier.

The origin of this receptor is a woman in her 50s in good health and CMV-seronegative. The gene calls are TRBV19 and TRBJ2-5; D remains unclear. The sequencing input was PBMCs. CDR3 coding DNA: TGTGCCAGTAAGGTGCAGGTGGGAGAGACCCAGTACTTC. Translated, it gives CASKVQVGETQYF.